This TCR beta chain is drawn from a study of post-analysis software for immune sequencing data. Unique molecular identifiers had been added to the TCR beta cDNA libraries. Each CDR3 protein gets one entry after TCRdb re-called the PCR reads with MiXCR. The sample records almost 700,000 distinct CDR3 sequences, approximately 60% being singletons. As regards this clonotype: Its cognate antigen is unknown.

Broader study findings: Five TRBV segments, including TRBV5-6, TRBV5-1 and TRBV20-1, were more frequent in patients than controls.

The CDR3 has 14 amino acids. From germline, CDR1 is DFQATT and CDR2 SNEGSKA (reference sequence). V gave up 6 bases and J gave up 4 bases, with 17 bases separating them. This receptor was taken from a girl aged 2 to 9 with multiple sclerosis. This chain connects TRBV20-1 to TRBJ2-3; possibly TRBD1 for D (6 bases). The sample comprised blood. The DNA for the CDR3 is TGCAGTGCCCCCCCACAGGGAGCCCCAGATACGCAGTATTTT. This codes for CSAPPQGAPDTQYF.